Shown below are 5 T cell receptor beta chains from a single sample sequenced in a study of cytomegalovirus exposure and HLA in healthy donors. PCR amplification relied on 60 Vbeta primers (plus 13 Jbeta primers). Clones were read by immunoSEQ multiplex PCR, and TCRdb kept only the in-frame ones, dropping some. The sample comprises around 150,000 clones, around 80% of which are singletons, and roughly 1% rests with the top ten. The sequenced sample was PBMCs. These receptors all come from a woman in her thirties or forties in good health and CMV-seronegative.

The chain joins TRBV6-1 to TRBJ2-1, with TRBD2 as a possible D gene (5 bases). This CDR3 region has 12 residues. Germline lookup yields CDR1 MNHNS and CDR2 SASEGT. The V end lost 1 base, the J end lost 10 bases, and 8 bases lay between the germline ends. CDR3 nucleotides: TGTGCCAGCAGTGAAGGAAGACTAGAGCAGTTCTTC. Translating gives CASSEGRLEQFF.

The chain employs TRBV7-9 and TRBJ2-7; TRBD1 aligns across 11 bases. The CDR3 totals 17 residues. With 3 bases clipped from V and 5 bases from J, the junction kept 12 bases outside the gene matches. Germline CDR1 is SEHNR and CDR2 is FQNEAQ (reference sequence). Written as DNA, the CDR3 is TGTGCCAGCAGCTTTCTCCTCGGACAGGGGGCAACTGACGAGCAGTACTTC. Translated: CASSFLLGQGATDEQYF.

The chain recombines TRBV5-1 with TRBJ2-1; D perhaps matches TRBD1 (7 bases). Between the trimmed V and J ends, which lost 6 bases and 5 bases, there was a span of 15 bases. CDR1 is SGHRS, CDR2 YFSETQ, per germline. The CDR3 length is 14 residues. CDR3 sequence (DNA): TGCGCCAGCAAAGAGCCAGGGGGGCACAATGAGCAGTTCTTC. This gives the protein CASKEPGGHNEQFF.

The chain is built from TRBV7-9 and TRBJ2-5; 7 bases agree with TRBD2. Looked up from germline, CDR1 is SEHNR and CDR2 is FQNEAQ (reference sequence). The CDR3 length is 12 residues. V shed 5 bases and J 3 bases; nucleotides not matched to a gene: 0. DNA for the CDR3: TGTGCCAGCAGCCGGGAGGAAGAGACCCAGTACTTC. Residues: CASSREEETQYF.

The chain joins TRBV7-2 to TRBJ1-5; TRBD1 agrees at 7 bases. The CDR3 has 16 amino acids. V shed 1 base, J shed 6 bases, and the junction held 9 bases outside the gene matches. Germline loops: CDR1 SGHTA, CDR2 FQGNSA. DNA for the CDR3: TGTGCCAGCAGCTTAGAGGTAAAGGGGGCGAGTCAGCCCCAGCATTTT. Protein: CASSLEVKGASQPQHF.